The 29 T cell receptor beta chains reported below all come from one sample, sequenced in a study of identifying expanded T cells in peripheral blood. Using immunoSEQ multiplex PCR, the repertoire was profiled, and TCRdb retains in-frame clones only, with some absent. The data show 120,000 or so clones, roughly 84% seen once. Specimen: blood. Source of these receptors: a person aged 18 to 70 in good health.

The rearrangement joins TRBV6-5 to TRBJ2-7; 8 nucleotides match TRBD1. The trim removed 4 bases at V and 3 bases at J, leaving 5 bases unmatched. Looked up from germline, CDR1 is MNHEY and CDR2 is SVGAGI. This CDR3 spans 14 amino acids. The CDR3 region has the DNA TGTGCCAGCAGTTTAGGACAGGGAGGCTACGAGCAGTACTTC. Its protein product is CASSLGQGGYEQYF.

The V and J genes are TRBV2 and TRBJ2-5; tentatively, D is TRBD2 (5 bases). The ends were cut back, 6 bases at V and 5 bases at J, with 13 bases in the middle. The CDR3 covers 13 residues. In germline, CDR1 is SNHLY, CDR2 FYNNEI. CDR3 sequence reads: CASSGDTGETQYF. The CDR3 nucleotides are TGTGCCAGCAGCGGCGATACGGGGGAGACCCAGTACTTC.

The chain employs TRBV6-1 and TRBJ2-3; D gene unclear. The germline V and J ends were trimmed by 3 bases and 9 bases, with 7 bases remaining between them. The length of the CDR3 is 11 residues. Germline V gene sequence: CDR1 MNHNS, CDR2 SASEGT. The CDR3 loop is CASSDRGTQYF. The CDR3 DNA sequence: TGTGCCAGCAGTGACAGAGGCACGCAGTATTTT.

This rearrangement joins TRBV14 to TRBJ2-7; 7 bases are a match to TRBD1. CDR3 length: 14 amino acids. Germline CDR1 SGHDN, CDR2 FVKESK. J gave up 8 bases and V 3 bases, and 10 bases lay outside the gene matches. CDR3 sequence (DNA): TGTGCCAGCAGCCAGACTAACAGGGGTTTGAAGCAGTACTTC. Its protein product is CASSQTNRGLKQYF.

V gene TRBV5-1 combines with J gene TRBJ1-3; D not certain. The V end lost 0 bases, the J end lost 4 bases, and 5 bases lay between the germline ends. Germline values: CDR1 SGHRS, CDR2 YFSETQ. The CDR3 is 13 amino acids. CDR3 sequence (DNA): TGCGCCAGCAGCTTGGAGGGCGGAAACACCATATATTTT. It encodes CASSLEGGNTIYF.

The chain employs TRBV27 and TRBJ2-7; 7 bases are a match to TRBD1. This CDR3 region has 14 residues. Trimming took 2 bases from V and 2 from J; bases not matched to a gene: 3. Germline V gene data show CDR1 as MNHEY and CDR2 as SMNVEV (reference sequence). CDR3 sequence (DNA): TGTGCCAGCAGTTTAGTGGACAGGCCCTACGAGCAGTACTTC. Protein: CASSLVDRPYEQYF.

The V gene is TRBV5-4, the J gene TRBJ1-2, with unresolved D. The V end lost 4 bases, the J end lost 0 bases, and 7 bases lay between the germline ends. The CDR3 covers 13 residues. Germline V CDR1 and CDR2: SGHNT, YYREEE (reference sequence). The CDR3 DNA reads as TGTGCCAGCAGCACGACTGCTAACTATGGCTACACCTTC. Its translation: CASSTTANYGYTF.

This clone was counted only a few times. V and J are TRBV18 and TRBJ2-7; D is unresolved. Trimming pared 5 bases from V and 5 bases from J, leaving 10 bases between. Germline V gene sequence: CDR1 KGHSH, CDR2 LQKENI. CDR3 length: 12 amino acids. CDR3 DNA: TGTGCCAGCTCAACGATGCACAACGAGCAGTACTTC. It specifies CASSTMHNEQYF.

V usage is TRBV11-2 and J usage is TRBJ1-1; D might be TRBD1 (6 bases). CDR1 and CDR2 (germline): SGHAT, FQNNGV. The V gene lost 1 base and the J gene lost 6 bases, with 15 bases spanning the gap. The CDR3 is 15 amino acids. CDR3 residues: CASSLVRGRAAEAFF. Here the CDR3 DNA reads TGTGCCAGCAGCTTAGTTCGGGGGCGCGCCGCTGAAGCTTTCTTT.

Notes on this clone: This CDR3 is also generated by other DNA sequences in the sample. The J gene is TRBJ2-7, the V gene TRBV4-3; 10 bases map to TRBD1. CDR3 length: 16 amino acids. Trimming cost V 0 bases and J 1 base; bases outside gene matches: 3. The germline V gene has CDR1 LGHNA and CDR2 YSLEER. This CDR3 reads CASSQDRGQGSYEQYF. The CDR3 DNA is TGCGCCAGCAGCCAAGATCGGGGACAGGGGTCCTACGAGCAGTACTTC.

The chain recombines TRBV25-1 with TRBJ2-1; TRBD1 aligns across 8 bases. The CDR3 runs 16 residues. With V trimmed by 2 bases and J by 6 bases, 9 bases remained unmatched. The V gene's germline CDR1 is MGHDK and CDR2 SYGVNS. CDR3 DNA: TGTGCCAGCAGTGAAACCTGGACAGGGTCGGGCAATGAGCAGTTCTTC. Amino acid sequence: CASSETWTGSGNEQFF.

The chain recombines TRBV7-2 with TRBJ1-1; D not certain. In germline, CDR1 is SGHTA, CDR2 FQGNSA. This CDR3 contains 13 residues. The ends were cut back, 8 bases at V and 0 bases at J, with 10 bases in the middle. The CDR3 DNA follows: TGTGCCAGCGGTAGCCACATGAACACTGAAGCTTTCTTT. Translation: CASGSHMNTEAFF.

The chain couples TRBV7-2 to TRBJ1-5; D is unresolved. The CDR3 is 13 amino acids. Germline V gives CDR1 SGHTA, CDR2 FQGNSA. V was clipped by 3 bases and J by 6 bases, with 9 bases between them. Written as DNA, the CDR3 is TGTGCCAGCAGCTTGGCGGAAGGTCAGCCCCAGCATTTT. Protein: CASSLAEGQPQHF.

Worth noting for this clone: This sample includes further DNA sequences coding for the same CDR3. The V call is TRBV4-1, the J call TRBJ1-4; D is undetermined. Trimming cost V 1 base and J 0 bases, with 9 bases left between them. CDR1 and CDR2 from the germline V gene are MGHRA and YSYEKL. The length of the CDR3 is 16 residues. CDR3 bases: TGCGCCAGCAGCCAAGGGACTGTCGCAACTAATGAAAAACTGTTTTTT. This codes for CASSQGTVATNEKLFF.

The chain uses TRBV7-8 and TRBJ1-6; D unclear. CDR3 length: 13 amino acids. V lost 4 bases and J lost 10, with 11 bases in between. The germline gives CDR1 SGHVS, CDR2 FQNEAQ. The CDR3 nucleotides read TGTGCCAGCAGCTCCTCCCGGAGCTCACCCCTCCACTTT. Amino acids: CASSSSRSSPLHF.

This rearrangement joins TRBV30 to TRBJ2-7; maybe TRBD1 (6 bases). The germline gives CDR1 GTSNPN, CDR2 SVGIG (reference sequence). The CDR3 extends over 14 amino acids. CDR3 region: CAGALVAGSYEQYF. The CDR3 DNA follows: TGTGCGGGGGCCTTGGTGGCAGGTTCCTACGAGCAGTACTTC.

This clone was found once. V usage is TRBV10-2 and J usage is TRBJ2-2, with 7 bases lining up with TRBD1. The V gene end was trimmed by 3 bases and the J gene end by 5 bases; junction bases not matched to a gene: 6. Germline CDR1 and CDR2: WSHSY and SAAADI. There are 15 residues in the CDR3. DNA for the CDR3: TGCGCCAGCAGTGATTACAGGGGTTGGACCGGGGAGCTGTTTTTT. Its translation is CASSDYRGWTGELFF.

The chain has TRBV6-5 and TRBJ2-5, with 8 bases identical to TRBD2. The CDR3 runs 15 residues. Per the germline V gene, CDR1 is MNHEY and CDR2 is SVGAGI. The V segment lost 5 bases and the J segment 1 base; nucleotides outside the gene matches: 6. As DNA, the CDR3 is TGTGCCAGCAGTGCCCTAGCGGGCGGCCAAGAGACCCAGTACTTC. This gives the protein CASSALAGGQETQYF.

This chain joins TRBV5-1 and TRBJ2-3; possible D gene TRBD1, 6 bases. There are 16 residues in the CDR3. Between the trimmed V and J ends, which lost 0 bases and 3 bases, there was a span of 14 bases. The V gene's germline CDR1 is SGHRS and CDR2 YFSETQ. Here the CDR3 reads CASSLGGGFVTDTQYF. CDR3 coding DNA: TGCGCCAGCAGCTTGGGAGGGGGATTCGTAACAGATACGCAGTATTTT.

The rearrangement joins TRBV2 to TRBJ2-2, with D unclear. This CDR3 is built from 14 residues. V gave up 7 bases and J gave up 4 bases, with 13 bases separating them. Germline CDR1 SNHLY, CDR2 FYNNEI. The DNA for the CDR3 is TGTGCCAGCAACCCCGGAGAGCTCACCGGGGAGCTGTTTTTT. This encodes CASNPGELTGELFF.

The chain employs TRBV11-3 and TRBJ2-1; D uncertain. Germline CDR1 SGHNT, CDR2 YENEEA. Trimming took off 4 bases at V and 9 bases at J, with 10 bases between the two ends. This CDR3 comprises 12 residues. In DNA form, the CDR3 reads TGTGCCAGCAGCTCAACACCCGGTGAGCAGTTCTTC. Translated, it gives CASSSTPGEQFF.

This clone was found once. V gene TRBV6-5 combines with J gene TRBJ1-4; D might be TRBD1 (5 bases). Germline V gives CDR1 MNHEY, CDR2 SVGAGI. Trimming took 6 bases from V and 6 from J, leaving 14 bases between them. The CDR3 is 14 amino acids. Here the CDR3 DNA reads TGTGCCAGCAGAGAAAGACAGACATATGAAAAACTGTTTTTT. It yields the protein CASRERQTYEKLFF.

CDR3 sequence reads: CAISETGDQPQHF. CDR3 DNA: TGTGCCATCAGTGAGACAGGGGATCAGCCCCAGCATTTT. The rearrangement links TRBV10-3 to TRBJ1-5; 7 bases are shared with TRBD1. Germline V gene lookup returns CDR1 ENHRY and CDR2 SYGVKD. J gave up 5 bases and V 2 bases, and 0 bases lay outside the gene matches. The CDR3 has 13 amino acids.

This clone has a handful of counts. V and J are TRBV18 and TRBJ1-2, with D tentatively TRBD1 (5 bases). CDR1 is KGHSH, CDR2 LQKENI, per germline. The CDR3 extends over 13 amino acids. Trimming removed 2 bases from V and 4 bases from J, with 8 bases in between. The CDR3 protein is CASSPGGGYGYTF. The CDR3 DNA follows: TGTGCCAGCTCACCAGGGGGAGGCTATGGCTACACCTTC.

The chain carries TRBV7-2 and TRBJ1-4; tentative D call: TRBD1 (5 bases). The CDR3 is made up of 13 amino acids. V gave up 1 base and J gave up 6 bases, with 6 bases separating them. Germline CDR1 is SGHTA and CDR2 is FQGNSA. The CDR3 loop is CASSLGGDEKLFF. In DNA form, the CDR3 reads TGTGCCAGCAGCTTAGGAGGGGATGAAAAACTGTTTTTT.

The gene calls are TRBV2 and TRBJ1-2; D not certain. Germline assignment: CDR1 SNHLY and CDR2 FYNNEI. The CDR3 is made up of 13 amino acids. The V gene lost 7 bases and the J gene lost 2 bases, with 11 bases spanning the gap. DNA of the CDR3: TGTGCCAGCACAAAGTACGGAAACTATGGCTACACCTTC. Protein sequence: CASTKYGNYGYTF.

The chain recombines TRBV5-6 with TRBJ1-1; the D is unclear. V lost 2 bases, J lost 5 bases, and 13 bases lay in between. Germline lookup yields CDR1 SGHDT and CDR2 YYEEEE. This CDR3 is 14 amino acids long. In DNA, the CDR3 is TGTGCCAGCAGCTTCTCCGGGATTCCGACTGAAGCTTTCTTT. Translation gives CASSFSGIPTEAFF. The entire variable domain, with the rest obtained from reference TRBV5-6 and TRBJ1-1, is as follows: DAGVTQSPTHLIKTRGQQVTLRCSPKSGHDTVSWYQQALGQGPQFIFQYYEEEERQRGNFPDRFSGHQFPNYSSELNVNALLLGDSALYLCASSFSGIPTEAFFGQGTRLTVV.

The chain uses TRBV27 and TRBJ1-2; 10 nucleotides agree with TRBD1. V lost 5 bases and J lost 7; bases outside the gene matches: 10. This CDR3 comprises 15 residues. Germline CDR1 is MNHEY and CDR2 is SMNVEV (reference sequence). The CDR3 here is CASSSRGQGLTGYTF. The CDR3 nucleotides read TGTGCCAGCAGTAGTAGGGGACAGGGGCTTACTGGCTACACCTTC.

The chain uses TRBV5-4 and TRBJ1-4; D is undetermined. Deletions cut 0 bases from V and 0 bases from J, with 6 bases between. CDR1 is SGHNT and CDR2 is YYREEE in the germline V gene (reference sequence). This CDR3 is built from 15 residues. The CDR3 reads CASSLGLATNEKLFF. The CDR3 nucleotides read TGTGCCAGCAGCTTGGGCCTTGCAACTAATGAAAAACTGTTTTTT.